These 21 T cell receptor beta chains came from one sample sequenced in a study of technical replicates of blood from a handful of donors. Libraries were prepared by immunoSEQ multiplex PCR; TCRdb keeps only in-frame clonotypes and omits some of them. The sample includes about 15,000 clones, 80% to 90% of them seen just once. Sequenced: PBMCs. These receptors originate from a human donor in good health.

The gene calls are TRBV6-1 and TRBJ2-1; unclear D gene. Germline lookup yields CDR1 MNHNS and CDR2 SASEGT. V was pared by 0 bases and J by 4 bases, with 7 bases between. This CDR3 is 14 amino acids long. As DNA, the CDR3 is TGTGCCAGCAGTGAAGCGACGGGTTACAATGAGCAGTTCTTC. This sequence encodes CASSEATGYNEQFF.

The CDR3 DNA is TGCGCCAGCAGCCACGGGTCCCTAGCCAAAAACATTCAGTACTTC. It encodes CASSHGSLAKNIQYF. The chain couples TRBV4-1 to TRBJ2-4; D remains unclear. The CDR3 covers 15 residues. The V gene lost 3 bases and the J gene lost 0 bases, with 9 bases spanning the gap. Germline-derived CDR1 and CDR2 are MGHRA and YSYEKL.

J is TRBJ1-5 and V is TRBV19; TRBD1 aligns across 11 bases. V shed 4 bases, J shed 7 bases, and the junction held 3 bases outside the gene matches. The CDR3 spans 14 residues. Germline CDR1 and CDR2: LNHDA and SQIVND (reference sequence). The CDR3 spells CASSKGQGVQPQHF. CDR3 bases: TGTGCCAGTAGTAAGGGACAGGGGGTCCAGCCCCAGCATTTT.

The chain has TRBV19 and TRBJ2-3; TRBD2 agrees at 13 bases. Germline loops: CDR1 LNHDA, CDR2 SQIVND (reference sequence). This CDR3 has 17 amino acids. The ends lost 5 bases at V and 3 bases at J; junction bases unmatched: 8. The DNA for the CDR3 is TGTGCCAGTAGTCTGGGACTAGCGGGATCCGCGACAGATACGCAGTATTTT. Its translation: CASSLGLAGSATDTQYF.

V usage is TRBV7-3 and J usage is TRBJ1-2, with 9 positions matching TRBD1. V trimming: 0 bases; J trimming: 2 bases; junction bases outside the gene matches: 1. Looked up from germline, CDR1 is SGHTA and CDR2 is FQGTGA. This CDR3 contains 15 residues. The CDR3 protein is CASSLTGQGNYGYTF. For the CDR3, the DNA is TGTGCCAGCAGCTTAACCGGACAGGGGAACTATGGCTACACCTTC.

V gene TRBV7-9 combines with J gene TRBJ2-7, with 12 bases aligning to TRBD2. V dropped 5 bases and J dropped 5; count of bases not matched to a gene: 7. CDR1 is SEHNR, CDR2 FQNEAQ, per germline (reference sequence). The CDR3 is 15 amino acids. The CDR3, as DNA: TGTGCCAGCAGCCCGACTAGCGGGAGCCCCCACGAGCAGTACTTC. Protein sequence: CASSPTSGSPHEQYF.

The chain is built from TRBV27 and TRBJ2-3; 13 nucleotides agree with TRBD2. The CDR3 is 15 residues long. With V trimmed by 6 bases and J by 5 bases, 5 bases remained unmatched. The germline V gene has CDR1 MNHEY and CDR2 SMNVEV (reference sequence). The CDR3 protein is CASRTSGRRVDTQYF. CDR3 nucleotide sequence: TGTGCCAGCAGGACTAGCGGGAGGAGGGTAGATACGCAGTATTTT.

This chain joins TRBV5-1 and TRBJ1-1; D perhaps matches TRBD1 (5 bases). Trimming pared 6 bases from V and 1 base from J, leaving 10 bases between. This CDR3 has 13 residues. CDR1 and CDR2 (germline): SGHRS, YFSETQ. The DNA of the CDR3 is TGCGCCAGCAAGGGGTTAGGGAACACTGAAGCTTTCTTT. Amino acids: CASKGLGNTEAFF.

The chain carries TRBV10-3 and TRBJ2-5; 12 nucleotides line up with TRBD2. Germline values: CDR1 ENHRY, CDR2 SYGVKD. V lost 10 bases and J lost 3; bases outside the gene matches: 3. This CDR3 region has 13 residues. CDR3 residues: CATRLAGEETQYF. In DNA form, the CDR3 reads TGTGCCACCAGACTAGCGGGAGAAGAGACCCAGTACTTC.

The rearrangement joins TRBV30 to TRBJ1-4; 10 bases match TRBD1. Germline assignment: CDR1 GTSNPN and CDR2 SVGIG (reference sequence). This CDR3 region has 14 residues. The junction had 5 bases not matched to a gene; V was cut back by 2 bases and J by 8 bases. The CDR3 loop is CAWSSGTGDEKLFF. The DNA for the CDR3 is TGTGCCTGGAGTTCCGGGACAGGGGACGAAAAACTGTTTTTT. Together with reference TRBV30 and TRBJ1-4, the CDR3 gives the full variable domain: SQTIHQWPATLVQPVGSPLSLECTVEGTSNPNLYWYRQAAGRGLQLLFYSVGIGQISSEVPQNLSASRPQDRQFILSSKKLLLSDSGFYLCAWSSGTGDEKLFFGSGTQLSVL.

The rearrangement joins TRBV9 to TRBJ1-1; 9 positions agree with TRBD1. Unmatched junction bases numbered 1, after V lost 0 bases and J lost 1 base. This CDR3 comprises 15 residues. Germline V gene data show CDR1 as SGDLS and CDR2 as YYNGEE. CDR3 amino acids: CASSVATGGNTEAFF. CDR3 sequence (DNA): TGTGCCAGCAGCGTAGCGACAGGGGGGAACACTGAAGCTTTCTTT. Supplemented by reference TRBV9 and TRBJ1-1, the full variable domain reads DSGVTQTPKHLITATGQRVTLRCSPRSGDLSVYWYQQSLDQGLQFLIQYYNGEERAKGNILERFSAQQFPDLHSELNLSSLELGDSALYFCASSVATGGNTEAFFGQGTRLTVV.

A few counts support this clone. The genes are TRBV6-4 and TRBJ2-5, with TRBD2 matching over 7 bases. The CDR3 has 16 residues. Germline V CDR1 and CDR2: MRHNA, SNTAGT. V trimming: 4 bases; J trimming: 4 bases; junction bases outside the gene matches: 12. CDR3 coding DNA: TGTGCCAGCAGTGCCGTGGCGGGAGAGGGGCGAGAGACCCAGTACTTC. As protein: CASSAVAGEGRETQYF.

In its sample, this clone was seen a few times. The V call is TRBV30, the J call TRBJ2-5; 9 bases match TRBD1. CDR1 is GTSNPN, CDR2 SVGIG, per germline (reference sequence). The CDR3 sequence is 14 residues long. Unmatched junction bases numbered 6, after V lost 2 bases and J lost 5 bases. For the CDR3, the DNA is TGTGCCTGGAGTCCCGGGACAGGGACGGAGACCCAGTACTTC. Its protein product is CAWSPGTGTETQYF.

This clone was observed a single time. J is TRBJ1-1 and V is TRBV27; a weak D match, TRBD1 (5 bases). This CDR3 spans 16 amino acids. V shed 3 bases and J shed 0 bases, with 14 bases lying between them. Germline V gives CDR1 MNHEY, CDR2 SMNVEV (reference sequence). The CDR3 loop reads CASSLGRQGLNTEAFF. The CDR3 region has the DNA TGTGCCAGCAGTTTGGGGCGGCAGGGTTTGAACACTGAAGCTTTCTTT.

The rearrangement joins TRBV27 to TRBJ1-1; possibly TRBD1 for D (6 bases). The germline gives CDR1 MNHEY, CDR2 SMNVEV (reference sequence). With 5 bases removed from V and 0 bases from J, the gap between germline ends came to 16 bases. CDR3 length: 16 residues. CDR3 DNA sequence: TGTGCCAGCAGTCCCCTTGGGGGCCCCTTGAACACTGAAGCTTTCTTT. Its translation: CASSPLGGPLNTEAFF.

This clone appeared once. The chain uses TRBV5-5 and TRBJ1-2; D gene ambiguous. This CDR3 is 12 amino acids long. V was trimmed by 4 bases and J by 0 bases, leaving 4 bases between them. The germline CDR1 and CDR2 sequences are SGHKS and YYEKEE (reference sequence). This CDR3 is CASSDTNYGYTF. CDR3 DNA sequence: TGTGCCAGCAGCGACACTAACTATGGCTACACCTTC.

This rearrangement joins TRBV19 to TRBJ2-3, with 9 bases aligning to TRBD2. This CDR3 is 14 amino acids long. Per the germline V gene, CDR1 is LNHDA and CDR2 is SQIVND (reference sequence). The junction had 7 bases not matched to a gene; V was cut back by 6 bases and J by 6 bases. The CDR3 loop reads CASRPGLALDTQYF. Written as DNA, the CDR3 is TGTGCCAGTAGGCCTGGACTAGCGCTTGATACGCAGTATTTT.

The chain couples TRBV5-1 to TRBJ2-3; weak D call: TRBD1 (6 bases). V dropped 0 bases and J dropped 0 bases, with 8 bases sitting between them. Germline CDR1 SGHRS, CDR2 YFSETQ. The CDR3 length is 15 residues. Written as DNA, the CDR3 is TGCGCCAGCAGCTTGGGGCAGGGGAGCACAGATACGCAGTATTTT. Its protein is CASSLGQGSTDTQYF.

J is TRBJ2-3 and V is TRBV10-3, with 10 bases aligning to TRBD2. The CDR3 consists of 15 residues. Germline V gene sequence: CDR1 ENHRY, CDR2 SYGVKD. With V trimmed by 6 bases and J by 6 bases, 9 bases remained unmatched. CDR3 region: CAIRRTSGVFDTQYF. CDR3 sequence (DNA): TGTGCCATCAGAAGGACTAGCGGAGTTTTTGATACGCAGTATTTT.

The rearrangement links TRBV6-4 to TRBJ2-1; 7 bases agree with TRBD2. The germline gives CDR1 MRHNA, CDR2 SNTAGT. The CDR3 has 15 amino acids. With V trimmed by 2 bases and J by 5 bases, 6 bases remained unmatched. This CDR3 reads CASSDRAGEDNEQFF. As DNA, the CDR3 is TGTGCCAGCAGTGACAGGGCGGGAGAGGACAATGAGCAGTTCTTC.

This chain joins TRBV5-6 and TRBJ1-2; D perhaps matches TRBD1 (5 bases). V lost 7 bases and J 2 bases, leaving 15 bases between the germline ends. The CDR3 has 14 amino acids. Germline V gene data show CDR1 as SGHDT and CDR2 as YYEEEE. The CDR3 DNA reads TGTGCCAGCGCGAATCCGGGGGAAAACTATGGCTACACCTTC. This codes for CASANPGENYGYTF. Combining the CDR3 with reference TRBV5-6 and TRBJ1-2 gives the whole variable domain DAGVTQSPTHLIKTRGQQVTLRCSPKSGHDTVSWYQQALGQGPQFIFQYYEEEERQRGNFPDRFSGHQFPNYSSELNVNALLLGDSALYLCASANPGENYGYTFGSGTRLTVV.